This T cell receptor (beta chain) was recorded in a study of blood T cell repertoires in COVID-19. Study overall: Some COVID-19 samples were acute and others convalescent; all came from the United States, Italy and Spain. T cells, B-cell-depleted T cells, or PBMCs supplied cDNA or gDNA.

V lost 6 bases and J lost 6; bases outside the gene matches: 5. Germline V CDR1 and CDR2: ENHRY, SYGVKD. The CDR3 has 14 amino acids. Authors' methods: Estimates of nucleated cell counts were drawn from the amplification of reference gene primers. TCRdb's copy holds only in-frame clones and misses some; the assay was immunoSEQ multiplex PCR. Clone size and the V and J calls come from that table; the DNA yielded D and trimming. This sample has about 21,000 clones; approximately 80% occur once, and the top ten carry 22%. The chain carries TRBV10-3 and TRBJ2-1, with 10 bases that match TRBD2. The sequence came from a man older than 75 with active or convalescent COVID-19. The sequencing input was peripheral blood. The CDR3 sequence is CAISGTSDVNEQFF. For the CDR3, the DNA is TGTGCCATCAGCGGGACTAGCGACGTCAATGAGCAGTTCTTC.